One sample yielded the 12 T cell receptor beta chains listed below, sequenced in a study of T cells in localized non-small cell lung cancer. Generated by immunoSEQ multiplex PCR, the TCRdb table keeps only in-frame clones and is missing some. The sample consists of 25,000 to 30,000 clones, around 92% of them appearing once. The sequences come from peripheral blood mononuclear cells, collected before any cancer treatment. The receptors shown here come from a woman aged 35 to 70 with stage III lung adenocarcinoma.

J is TRBJ2-1 and V is TRBV14, with D unresolved. The CDR3 consists of 15 residues. Germline V gene sequence: CDR1 SGHDN, CDR2 FVKESK. The V gene lost 1 base and the J gene lost 3 bases, with 10 bases spanning the gap. CDR3 bases: TGTGCCAGCAGCCAAGCGCTCTTCGACTACAATGAGCAGTTCTTC. This codes for CASSQALFDYNEQFF.

This clone has only a few counts. The rearrangement uses TRBV5-6 and TRBJ2-1; D gene uncertain. The CDR3 is 12 amino acids. Trimming pared 0 bases from V and 6 bases from J, leaving 4 bases between. Germline V gives CDR1 SGHDT, CDR2 YYEEEE. In nucleotides, the CDR3 is TGTGCCAGCAGCTTGGCCGGCAATGAGCAGTTCTTC. The encoded protein is CASSLAGNEQFF.

The J gene is TRBJ1-1, the V gene TRBV6-5; D is ambiguous. Trimming stripped 7 bases from V and 1 base from J, with 10 bases between. CDR3 length: 13 amino acids. CDR1 MNHEY and CDR2 SVGAGI come from the germline V gene. CDR3 loop: CASTLEQNTEAFF. CDR3 in DNA: TGTGCCAGCACCCTAGAGCAGAACACTGAAGCTTTCTTT.

The chain couples TRBV19 to TRBJ2-3, with 12 bases lining up with TRBD2. J gave up 4 bases and V 9 bases, and 5 bases lay outside the gene matches. CDR1 is LNHDA and CDR2 is SQIVND in the germline V gene (reference sequence). This CDR3 has 14 amino acids. The CDR3 DNA sequence: TGTGCCAGCCGGACTAGCGGGGATCCAGATACGCAGTATTTT. Translating it yields CASRTSGDPDTQYF.

This chain joins TRBV19 and TRBJ1-1; maybe TRBD1 (6 bases). Germline-derived CDR1 and CDR2 are LNHDA and SQIVND (reference sequence). The CDR3 is 12 residues long. V lost 6 bases, J lost 4 bases, and 9 bases lay in between. CDR3 in DNA: TGTGCCAGTAGGGGAGGGGGCACTGAAGCTTTCTTT. It specifies CASRGGGTEAFF. The full variable domain, completed using reference TRBV19 and TRBJ1-1, is DGGITQSPKYLFRKEGQNVTLSCEQNLNHDAMYWYRQDPGQGLRLIYYSQIVNDFQKGDIAEGYSVSREKKESFPLTVTSAQKNPTAFYLCASRGGGTEAFFGQGTRLTVV.

The chain couples TRBV5-8 to TRBJ2-2; D call uncertain. The V end was cut by 0 bases, the J end by 3 bases, with 9 bases between. The CDR3 has 15 residues. Germline V gene data show CDR1 as SGHTS and CDR2 as YDEGEE. The CDR3 sequence: CASSLEGSYTGELFF. CDR3 coding DNA: TGTGCCAGCAGCTTGGAGGGTTCCTACACCGGGGAGCTGTTTTTT.

This chain joins TRBV7-9 and TRBJ2-7; 10 nucleotides match TRBD1. The CDR3 runs to 15 residues. Germline V gene lookup returns CDR1 SEHNR and CDR2 FQNEAQ (reference sequence). J lost 3 bases, V lost 6 bases, and 8 bases had no gene match. CDR3 sequence reads: CASSPGQGVFYEQYF. The CDR3, as DNA: TGTGCCAGCAGTCCCGGACAGGGGGTTTTCTACGAGCAGTACTTC.

The rearrangement uses TRBV30 and TRBJ2-1; D is possibly TRBD2 (5 bases). Trimming shortened V by 1 base and J by 8 bases, and 9 bases separated the two germline ends. This CDR3 comprises 12 residues. CDR1 and CDR2 (germline): GTSNPN, SVGIG (reference sequence). CDR3 amino acids: CAWSASGDEQFF. Here the CDR3 DNA reads TGTGCCTGGAGTGCCTCCGGGGATGAGCAGTTCTTC.

In regard to this clone: The junction does not match germline at one end; this may be a read error. This specimen includes other DNA sequences encoding the same CDR3. This rearrangement joins TRBV5-8 to TRBJ1-2; 9 bases match TRBD1. The CDR3 has 15 residues. Germline lookup yields CDR1 SGHTS and CDR2 YDEGEE. CDR3 DNA sequence: TGCGCCAGCAGCCCAGACAGGGGGGCTAACTATGGCTACACCTTC. Translated, it gives CASSPDRGANYGYTF.

V is TRBV15 and J is TRBJ2-7, with D uncertain. Germline loops: CDR1 LNHNV, CDR2 YYDKDF (reference sequence). The CDR3 has 13 residues. V lost 0 bases and J 6 bases, leaving 9 bases between the germline ends. The CDR3 nucleotides are TGTGCCACCAGCAGAGATCAAGGAACCGAGCAGTACTTC. Its translation is CATSRDQGTEQYF.

The chain links TRBV7-9 to TRBJ2-5, with D tentatively TRBD2 (5 bases). V dropped 4 bases and J dropped 4 bases, with 13 bases sitting between them. Germline CDR1 and CDR2: SEHNR and FQNEAQ (reference sequence). CDR3 length: 14 residues. The CDR3 loop reads CASSSDAGGETQYF. CDR3 nucleotides: TGTGCCAGCAGCTCCGACGCGGGTGGAGAGACCCAGTACTTC.

The chain carries TRBV2 and TRBJ2-1, with D perhaps matching TRBD1 (5 bases). The CDR3 contains 13 residues. Germline V gives CDR1 SNHLY, CDR2 FYNNEI. The ends were cut back, 8 bases at V and 9 bases at J, with 17 bases in the middle. The CDR3 reads CASYRTSYGEQFF. DNA of the CDR3: TGTGCCAGCTATAGGACATCCTACGGTGAGCAGTTCTTC. Based on the CDR3 plus reference TRBV2 and TRBJ2-1, the full variable domain is EPEVTQTPSHQVTQMGQEVILRCVPISNHLYFYWYRQILGQKVEFLVSFYNNEISEKSEIFDDQFSVERPDGSNFTLKIRSTKLEDSAMYFCASYRTSYGEQFFGPGTRLTVL.